The entry below gives a single T cell receptor (beta chain) sequence along with its context. As processed by the authors: How many nucleated cells were present was estimated from reference gene primer amplification. Using immunoSEQ multiplex PCR, the repertoire was profiled, and TCRdb retains in-frame clones only, with some absent. V and J calls and clone size are given by that table; D and trimming were obtained from the DNA. This sample has over 25,000 clones, with over 70% found just once. This record belongs to a study of blood T cell repertoires in COVID-19. Study-level information: Italy, Spain and the United States were the sources of the convalescent and acute COVID-19 samples.

This CDR3 region has 13 residues. V was pared by 6 bases and J by 7 bases, with 5 bases of the junction left unmatched. Sequenced material: peripheral blood. This sequence was found in a man between 65 and 85 years old with active COVID-19. The chain recombines TRBV12-3 or TRBV12-4 with TRBJ1-5; 8 positions agree with TRBD1. The CDR3 nucleotides are TGTGCCAGCAGAGTTTCAGGGGGCCAGCCCCAGCATTTT. Protein product: CASRVSGGQPQHF.